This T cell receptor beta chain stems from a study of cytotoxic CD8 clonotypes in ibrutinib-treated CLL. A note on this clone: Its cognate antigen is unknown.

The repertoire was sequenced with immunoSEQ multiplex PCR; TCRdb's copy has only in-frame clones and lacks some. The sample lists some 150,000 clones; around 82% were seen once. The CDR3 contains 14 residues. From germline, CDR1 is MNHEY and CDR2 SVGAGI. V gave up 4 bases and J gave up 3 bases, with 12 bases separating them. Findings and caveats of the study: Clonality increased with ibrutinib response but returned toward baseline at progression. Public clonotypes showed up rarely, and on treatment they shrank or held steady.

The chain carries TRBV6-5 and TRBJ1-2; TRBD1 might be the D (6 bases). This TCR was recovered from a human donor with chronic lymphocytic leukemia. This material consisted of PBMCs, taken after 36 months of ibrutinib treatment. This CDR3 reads CASSSLPGDYGYTF. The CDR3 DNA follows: TGTGCCAGCAGTTCCCTACCAGGGGACTATGGCTACACCTTC.